This TCR beta chain was sequenced during a study of blood T cell repertoires in COVID-19. Germline V lookup: CDR1 SGHAT, CDR2 FQNNGV. CDR3 length: 15 residues. V gave up 5 bases and J gave up 3 bases; unmatched junction bases: 10. The repertoire was sequenced with immunoSEQ multiplex PCR; TCRdb's copy has only in-frame clones and lacks some. The sample lists 300,000 to 500,000 clones, roughly 90% occurring once. This clone has only a few counts. This clonotype originated in a young woman with acute COVID-19. V and J are TRBV11-2 and TRBJ2-7; 7 nucleotides agree with TRBD1. Material for sequencing was PBMCs or T cells enriched from blood (not recorded which). This chain's CDR3 is CASSLNRDSRYEQYF. CDR3 DNA sequence: TGTGCCAGCAGCCTCAACCGGGACAGTCGCTACGAGCAGTACTTC.